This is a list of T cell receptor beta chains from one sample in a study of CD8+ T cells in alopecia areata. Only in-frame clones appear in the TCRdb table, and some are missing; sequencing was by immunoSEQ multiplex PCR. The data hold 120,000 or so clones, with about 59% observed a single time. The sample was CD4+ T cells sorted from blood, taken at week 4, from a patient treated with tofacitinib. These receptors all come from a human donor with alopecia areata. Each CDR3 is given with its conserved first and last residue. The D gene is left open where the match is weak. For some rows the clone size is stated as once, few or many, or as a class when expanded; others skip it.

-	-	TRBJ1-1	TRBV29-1	TGCAGCGTTGAGAATCCCCTGAGCCCCTACACTGAAGCTTTCTTT	CSVENPLSPYTEAFF
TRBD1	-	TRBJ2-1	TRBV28	TGTGCCAGCAGTCTTCGAACAGGGGGCCTCTCGGGGGAGCAGTTCTTC	CASSLRTGGLSGEQFF
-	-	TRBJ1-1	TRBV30	TGTGCCTGGAGTAACGGAGAGGCTTTCTTT	CAWSNGEAFF
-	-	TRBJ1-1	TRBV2	TGTGCCAGCGGGGGGAGGGTTCGGAACACTGAAGCTTTCTTT	CASGGRVRNTEAFF
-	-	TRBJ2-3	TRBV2	TGTGCCAGCAGTACAGACAGAATAGATACGCAGTATTTT	CASSTDRIDTQYF
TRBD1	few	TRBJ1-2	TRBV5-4	TGTGCCAGCAGCTCACTGAGCGGACAGGGGGCTGGTGGCTACACCTTC	CASSSLSGQGAGGYTF
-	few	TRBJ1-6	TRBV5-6	TGTGCCAGCAGCTTGGTGGGTATCGCAGGGCGGAATTCACCCCTCCACTTT	CASSLVGIAGRNSPLHF
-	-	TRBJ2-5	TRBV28	TGTGCCAGCAGTCAGACGGGACCTCAAGAGACCCAGTACTTC	CASSQTGPQETQYF
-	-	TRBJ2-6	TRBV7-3	TGTGCCAGCAGCCGCGAGTCTGGGGCCAACGTCCTGACTTTC	CASSRESGANVLTF
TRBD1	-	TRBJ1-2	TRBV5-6	TGTGCCAGCAGCTTGGGCAGGGGGTATGGCTACACCTTC	CASSLGRGYGYTF
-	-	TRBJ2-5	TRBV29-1	TGCAGCGTTCGGACTACCCAAGAGACCCAGTACTTC	CSVRTTQETQYF
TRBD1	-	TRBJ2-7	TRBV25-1	TGTGCCAGCAGTGGGGACAGGGGGCACTACGAGCAGTACTTC	CASSGDRGHYEQYF
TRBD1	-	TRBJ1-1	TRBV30	TGTGCCTGGAGTGACCCAAGACAGGGAAGGAACACTGAAGCTTTCTTT	CAWSDPRQGRNTEAFF
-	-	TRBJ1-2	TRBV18	TGTGCCAGCTCACCCCCCGAAGGGGCCGGCTATGGCTACACCTTC	CASSPPEGAGYGYTF
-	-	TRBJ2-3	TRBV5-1	TGCGCCAGCAGCTTGGGAGGAGGGGGGACCCTCAGCACAGATACGCAGTATTTT	CASSLGGGGTLSTDTQYF
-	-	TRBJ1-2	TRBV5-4	TGTGCCAGCAGCTCCGAGAGGACAGACAAGAACTATGGCTACACCTTC	CASSSERTDKNYGYTF
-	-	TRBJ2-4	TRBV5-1	TGCGCCAGCAGCTTGGTCGTCGGCAGTGGCGAGGGCGCCAAAAACATTCAGTACTTC	CASSLVVGSGEGAKNIQYF
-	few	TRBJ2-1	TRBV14	TGTGCCAGCAGCCAAGATATCTGGAGGGCGGACTCCTACAATGAGCAGTTCTTC	CASSQDIWRADSYNEQFF
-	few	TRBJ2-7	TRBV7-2	TGTGCCAGCAGCTTAGAATATCAAGCATCCTACGAGCAGTACTTC	CASSLEYQASYEQYF
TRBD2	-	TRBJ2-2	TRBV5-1	TGCGCCAGCAGCCGGGGGGGCCCGAACACCGGGGAGCTGTTTTTT	CASSRGGPNTGELFF
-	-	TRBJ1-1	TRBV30	TGTGCCTGGAGTACCCGGATCGAGGACACTGAAGCTTTCTTT	CAWSTRIEDTEAFF
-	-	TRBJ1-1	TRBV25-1	TGTGCCAGCAAGGGCAGTACTGAAGCTTTCTTT	CASKGSTEAFF
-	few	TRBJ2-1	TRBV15	TGTGCCACCAGCAGAGCCACCGAGGAGCAGTTCTTC	CATSRATEEQFF
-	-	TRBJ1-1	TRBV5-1	TGCGCCAGCACACAGGGAGGGAACACTGAAGCTTTCTTT	CASTQGGNTEAFF